A selection of T cell receptor beta chains follows, all from one sample in a study of shared clonotypes between healthy human individuals. Assay used: immunoSEQ multiplex PCR; TCRdb lists only in-frame clones, some missing. The sample contains about 2.3 million clones, about 90% of which appear only once. Material: naive CD4+ T cells from PBMCs. These receptors were taken from a man between 18 and 29 years old in good health. Some clones in this sample may be carry-over from other donors' samples. Each CDR3 is given with its conserved first and last residue. A D gene is named only where the DNA matches it firmly. The listing skips clone size in some rows; elsewhere it reads once, few, many or a size class.

size	V	D	J	CDR3	DNA
-	TRBV9	TRBD1	TRBJ1-6	CASSVRDREGSPLHF	TGTGCCAGCAGCGTCAGGGACAGGGAAGGTTCACCCCTCCACTTT
-	TRBV28	-	TRBJ1-1	CASSSPSRTEAFF	TGTGCCAGCAGCTCCCCATCTCGGACTGAAGCTTTCTTT
once	TRBV29-1	-	TRBJ1-1	CSVQWVIMNTEAFF	TGCAGCGTTCAGTGGGTCATCATGAACACTGAAGCTTTCTTT
-	TRBV30	-	TRBJ2-1	CAWSVLRGEQFF	TGTGCCTGGAGTGTTTTGAGGGGGGAGCAGTTCTTC
-	TRBV9	-	TRBJ2-7	CASSVEGVNEQYF	TGTGCCAGCAGCGTGGAGGGGGTAAACGAGCAGTACTTC
-	TRBV5-1	-	TRBJ1-4	CASSTGPSEKLFF	TGCGCCAGCAGTACAGGACCTAGTGAAAAACTGTTTTTT
-	TRBV9	TRBD1	TRBJ1-2	CASSGSGTGRVSYGYTF	TGTGCCAGCAGCGGTTCCGGGACAGGGCGAGTATCGTATGGCTACACCTTC
-	TRBV5-1	-	TRBJ2-2	CASRSTANTGELFF	TGCGCCAGCAGGTCCACGGCGAACACCGGGGAGCTGTTTTTT
-	TRBV5-1	TRBD1	TRBJ1-2	CASRIGWGQVFGGYTF	TGCGCCAGCAGGATTGGTTGGGGACAGGTCTTTGGTGGCTACACCTTC
-	TRBV28	-	TRBJ2-7	CASSPLGLAYSYEQYF	TGTGCCAGCAGTCCACTAGGACTGGCCTACTCCTACGAGCAGTACTTC
-	TRBV28	TRBD1	TRBJ1-4	CASSEGAWVSNEKLFF	TGTGCCAGCAGTGAGGGGGCCTGGGTCTCTAATGAAAAACTGTTTTTT
-	TRBV27	TRBD1	TRBJ1-1	CASMMDREDTEAFF	TGTGCCAGCATGATGGACAGGGAGGACACTGAAGCTTTCTTT
-	TRBV4-1	-	TRBJ2-3	CASSQGLGGADTQYF	TGCGCCAGCAGCCAAGGATTGGGCGGTGCGGATACGCAGTATTTT
-	TRBV6-6	TRBD2	TRBJ2-7	CASSRIAGDSYEQYF	TGTGCCAGCAGTCGAATAGCGGGAGATAGTTACGAGCAGTACTTC
-	TRBV28	-	TRBJ1-4	CASSQRDLGGEKLFF	TGTGCCAGCAGCCAAAGGGACCTAGGAGGTGAAAAACTGTTTTTT
-	TRBV5-5	-	TRBJ2-7	CASSLFSREQYF	TGTGCCAGCAGCTTGTTTTCGCGCGAGCAGTACTTC
-	TRBV7-6	TRBD1	TRBJ2-3	CASSLEGQGHTDTQYF	TGTGCCAGCAGCTTAGAGGGACAGGGACACACAGATACGCAGTATTTT
-	TRBV27	-	TRBJ2-7	CASSASGFYEQYF	TGTGCCAGCAGTGCCTCAGGGTTTTACGAGCAGTACTTC
-	TRBV2	-	TRBJ1-5	CASSEAGRSGQPQHF	TGTGCCAGCAGTGAAGCCGGACGGTCTGGGCAGCCCCAGCATTTT
-	TRBV5-1	-	TRBJ1-1	CASSYSPLRNTEAFF	TGCGCCAGCAGCTATAGTCCGCTGAGGAACACTGAAGCTTTCTTT
-	TRBV6-1	TRBD1	TRBJ2-5	CASPRQGRGEETQYF	TGTGCCAGCCCACGACAGGGGCGCGGGGAGGAGACCCAGTACTTC
-	TRBV7-3	-	TRBJ2-7	CASSLDSPYEQYF	TGTGCCAGCAGCCTGGACAGCCCCTACGAGCAGTACTTC
-	TRBV18	-	TRBJ2-1	CASSPNRPSPANEQFF	TGTGCCAGCTCACCAAATCGTCCTAGCCCCGCCAATGAGCAGTTCTTC
-	TRBV29-1	-	TRBJ1-1	CSVELRVSPEAFF	TGCAGCGTTGAGTTGCGGGTTTCACCTGAAGCTTTCTTT
-	TRBV5-5	-	TRBJ1-5	CASSLDSNQPQHF	TGTGCCAGCAGCTTGGATAGCAATCAGCCCCAGCATTTT
-	TRBV5-4	TRBD1	TRBJ2-1	CASSLGGRGQGSNEQFF	TGTGCCAGCAGCTTGGGGGGGCGGGGACAGGGATCGAATGAGCAGTTCTTC
-	TRBV9	TRBD2	TRBJ2-7	CASSPGGVHEQYF	TGTGCCAGCAGCCCGGGAGGAGTTCACGAGCAGTACTTC
once	TRBV11-3	-	TRBJ2-7	CASSCQGCARSYEQYF	TGTGCCAGCAGCTGCCAGGGGTGCGCGCGCTCCTACGAGCAGTACTTC
-	TRBV7-3	TRBD1	TRBJ1-2	CASSYPGGGGYTF	TGTGCCAGCAGCTACCCAGGGGGTGGGGGCTACACCTTC
-	TRBV19	-	TRBJ2-4	CASSLAKNIQYF	TGTGCCAGTAGTTTAGCCAAAAACATTCAGTACTTC
-	TRBV28	-	TRBJ2-1	CASSETSGSSYNEQFF	TGTGCCAGCAGTGAAACATCAGGGAGCTCCTACAATGAGCAGTTCTTC
-	TRBV7-2	-	TRBJ1-1	CASSFQGRPPEAFF	TGTGCCAGCAGCTTTCAAGGACGGCCCCCTGAAGCTTTCTTT
once	TRBV19	-	TRBJ2-7	CASSTNAGEQYF	TGTGCCAGTAGTACAAATGCAGGCGAGCAGTACTTC
-	TRBV19	TRBD2	TRBJ2-3	CASTRTSGRTDTQYF	TGTGCCAGTACCCGGACTAGCGGGCGCACAGATACGCAGTATTTT
-	TRBV5-8	-	TRBJ2-3	CASSFIRGDSTDTQYF	TGTGCCAGCAGCTTTATTCGCGGAGATAGCACAGATACGCAGTATTTT
-	TRBV19	TRBD1	TRBJ1-3	CASSIEGATVSGNTIYF	TGTGCCAGTAGTATTGAGGGGGCAACGGTCTCCGGAAACACCATATATTTT
-	TRBV18	TRBD2	TRBJ2-1	CASSYTTIAGGTYNEQFF	TGTGCCAGCTCATACACGACTATAGCGGGAGGGACCTACAATGAGCAGTTCTTC
-	TRBV11-3	-	TRBJ2-7	CASSLESSYEQYF	TGTGCCAGCAGCTTAGAGAGCTCCTACGAGCAGTACTTC
-	TRBV7-2	-	TRBJ1-5	CASSLGRYQPQHF	TGTGCCAGCAGCTTAGGGAGGTATCAGCCCCAGCATTTT
-	TRBV5-1	TRBD2	TRBJ2-1	CASSSLAGNEQFF	TGCGCCAGCAGCTCCCTAGCGGGCAATGAGCAGTTCTTC
-	TRBV7-3	TRBD2	TRBJ2-5	CASSLRGGPQETQYF	TGTGCCAGCAGCTTAAGGGGGGGACCCCAAGAGACCCAGTACTTC
-	TRBV28	TRBD2	TRBJ2-7	CASRTPGTSGATLDEQYF	TGTGCCAGCAGAACCCCCGGGACTAGCGGGGCCACTCTGGACGAGCAGTACTTC
-	TRBV5-6	-	TRBJ2-6	CASRSLEAGANVLTF	TGTGCCAGCAGGTCCCTGGAAGCTGGGGCCAACGTCCTGACTTTC
-	TRBV9	TRBD2	TRBJ2-7	CASSVTSGSDEQYF	TGTGCCAGCAGCGTAACAAGCGGGAGTGACGAGCAGTACTTC
-	TRBV27	TRBD1	TRBJ2-7	CASRPTGAGYEQYF	TGTGCCAGCCGACCTACAGGGGCCGGGTACGAGCAGTACTTC
few	TRBV14	-	TRBJ1-1	CASSQVLAGKAFF	TGTGCCAGCAGCCAAGTTCTGGCGGGGAAAGCTTTCTTT
-	TRBV19	TRBD2	TRBJ2-3	CASWGSGKSDTQYF	TGTGCCAGTTGGGGTAGCGGGAAGTCAGATACGCAGTATTTT
-	TRBV10-3	TRBD2	TRBJ2-1	CAIMNQRDDNEQFF	TGTGCCATCATGAACCAGCGGGACGACAATGAGCAGTTCTTC
-	TRBV20-1	-	TRBJ1-1	CRILAYTEAFF	TGCAGAATTTTGGCTTACACTGAAGCTTTCTTT
few	TRBV5-6	-	TRBJ1-2	CASSLERYGYTF	TGTGCCAGCAGCCTCGAGCGCTATGGCTACACCTTC
once	TRBV5-1	-	TRBJ2-4	CASSLAGDFAKNIQYF	TGCGCCAGCAGCTTGGCTGGGGATTTCGCCAAAAACATTCAGTACTTC
-	TRBV28	-	TRBJ1-5	CASSLIAGNQPQHF	TGTGCCAGCAGTTTGATTGCAGGGAATCAGCCCCAGCATTTT
-	TRBV27	TRBD1	TRBJ1-2	CASSLGTAYGYTF	TGTGCCAGCAGTTTAGGGACAGCCTATGGCTACACCTTC